This T cell receptor (beta chain) was sequenced during a study of T-cell memory formation after mild COVID-19. This clonotype was recorded a few times. The germline V gene encodes CDR1 DFQATT and CDR2 SNEGSKA (reference sequence). CDR3 size: 13 residues. V was trimmed by 3 bases and J by 1 base, leaving 6 bases between them. TCRdb analysed the 5' RACE reads with MiXCR anew, one entry per CDR3 protein. Of 400,000 to 550,000 distinct CDR3 sequences detected, approximately 23% appear once; the ten largest clones hold 9.5% to 15%. The receptor comes from an adult woman who had mild COVID-19 (a few samples of this study predate the infection). Cell type and time point are not known. This rearrangement joins TRBV20-1 to TRBJ2-2; D remains unclear. Sequenced material: PBMCs or a T cell subset sorted from them (not recorded which). The CDR3 spells CSARRGNTGELFF. CDR3 in DNA: TGCAGTGCTAGGCGCGGGAACACCGGGGAGCTGTTTTTT.